This TCR beta chain is drawn from a study of CD8+ T cells in alopecia areata. V was pared by 2 bases and J by 2 bases, with 7 bases between. Germline CDR1 reads KGHSH; CDR2 reads LQKENI. The length of the CDR3 is 13 residues. RNA was isolated and reverse transcribed to cDNA, the sequencing template. TCRdb's copy holds only in-frame clones and misses some; the assay was immunoSEQ multiplex PCR. The top ten clones hold under 6.5% of a sample with more than 110,000 clones, under 60% of them seen once. This clone was seen a handful of times. Peripheral blood samples and lesional scalp punch biopsies were obtained from alopecia areata patients.

V and J are TRBV18 and TRBJ2-7, with D possibly matching TRBD2 (5 bases). The input for sequencing was CD4+ T cells sorted from blood, taken at week 0. This sequence originates from a human donor with alopecia areata. CDR3 nucleotides: TGTGCCAGCTCACCAGACGGGGCCTACGAGCAGTACTTC. Its protein is CASSPDGAYEQYF.